The source of this TCR beta chain is a study of shared clonotypes between healthy human individuals. Study observations and caveats: Around 5% of naive CD4 clonotypes were common to a few donors.

V dropped 6 bases and J dropped 3 bases, with 15 bases sitting between them. CDR1 and CDR2 from the germline V gene are KGHSH and LQKENI. The CDR3 extends over 15 amino acids. CD45RO negativity and positive selection for CCR7 defined naive CD8 cells, a population that excluded terminally differentiated effector memory CD45RA+ cells. Healthy adults negative for HIV, lacking recent acute infections or vaccinations, served as donors. Sequencing was performed with immunoSEQ multiplex PCR; in TCRdb, only in-frame clones are kept and a portion is missing. The data contain approximately 2,000,000 clones, about 93% of them seen just once; the ten biggest clones take up less than 2%. On this clone itself: Its specificity is unknown.

The sequence came from a man aged 18-30 years in good health. Some clones in this sample may be carry-over from other donors' samples. Material for sequencing was naive CD8+ T cells from PBMCs. This chain connects TRBV18 to TRBJ1-5; D is ambiguous. CDR3 residues: CASSPEAGFNQPQHF. In nucleotides, the CDR3 is TGTGCCAGCTCCCCGGAGGCGGGGTTCAATCAGCCCCAGCATTTT.